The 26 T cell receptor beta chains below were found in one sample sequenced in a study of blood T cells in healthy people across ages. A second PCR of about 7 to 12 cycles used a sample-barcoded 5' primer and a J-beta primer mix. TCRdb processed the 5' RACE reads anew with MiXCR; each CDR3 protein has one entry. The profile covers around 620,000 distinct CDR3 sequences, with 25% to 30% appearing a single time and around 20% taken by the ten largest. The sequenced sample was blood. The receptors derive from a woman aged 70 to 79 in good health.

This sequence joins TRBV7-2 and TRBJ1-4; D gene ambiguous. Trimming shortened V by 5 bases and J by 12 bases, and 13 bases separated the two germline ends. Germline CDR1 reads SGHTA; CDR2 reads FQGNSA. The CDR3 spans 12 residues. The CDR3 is CASSQERRQLFF. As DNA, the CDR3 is TGTGCCAGCAGCCAAGAAAGGCGACAACTGTTTTTT.

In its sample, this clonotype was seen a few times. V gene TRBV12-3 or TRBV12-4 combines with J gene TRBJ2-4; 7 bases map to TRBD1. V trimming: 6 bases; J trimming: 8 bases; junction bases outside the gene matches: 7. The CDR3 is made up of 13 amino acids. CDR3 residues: CASRLNTGDIQYF. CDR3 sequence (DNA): TGTGCCAGCAGGTTAAATACAGGGGACATTCAGTACTTC.

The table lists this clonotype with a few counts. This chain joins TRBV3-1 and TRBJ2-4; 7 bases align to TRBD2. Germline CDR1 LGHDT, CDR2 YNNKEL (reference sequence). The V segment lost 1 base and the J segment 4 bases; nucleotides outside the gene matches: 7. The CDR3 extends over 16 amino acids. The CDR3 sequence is CASSQVPTGGKNIQYF. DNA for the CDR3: TGTGCCAGCAGCCAAGTCCCTACGGGAGGAAAAAACATTCAGTACTTC.

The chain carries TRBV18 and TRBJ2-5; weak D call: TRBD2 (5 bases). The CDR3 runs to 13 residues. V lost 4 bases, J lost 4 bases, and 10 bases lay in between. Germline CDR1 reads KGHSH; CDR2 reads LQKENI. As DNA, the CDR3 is TGTGCCAGCTCACGGTCGGCGGGAGAGACCCAGTACTTC. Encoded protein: CASSRSAGETQYF.

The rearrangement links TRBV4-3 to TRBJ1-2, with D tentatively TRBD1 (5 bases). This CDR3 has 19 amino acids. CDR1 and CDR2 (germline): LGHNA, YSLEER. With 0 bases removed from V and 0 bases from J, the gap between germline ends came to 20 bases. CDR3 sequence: CASSQDLRRGVDANYGYTF. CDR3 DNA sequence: TGCGCCAGCAGCCAAGATCTGAGAAGGGGAGTTGATGCTAACTATGGCTACACCTTC.

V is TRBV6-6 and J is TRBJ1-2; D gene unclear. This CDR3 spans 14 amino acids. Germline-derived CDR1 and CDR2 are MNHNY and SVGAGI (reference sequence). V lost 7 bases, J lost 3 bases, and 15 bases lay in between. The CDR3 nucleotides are TGTGCCAGCACGTTTATGACAATGGACTATGGCTACACCTTC. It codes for CASTFMTMDYGYTF.

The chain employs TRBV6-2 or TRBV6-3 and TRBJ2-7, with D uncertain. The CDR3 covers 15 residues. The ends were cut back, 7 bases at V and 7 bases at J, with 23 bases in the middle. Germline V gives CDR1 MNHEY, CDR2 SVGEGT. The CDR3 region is CASTHTATWSGEQYF. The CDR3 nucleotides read TGTGCCAGCACCCACACTGCTACCTGGTCTGGAGAGCAGTACTTC.

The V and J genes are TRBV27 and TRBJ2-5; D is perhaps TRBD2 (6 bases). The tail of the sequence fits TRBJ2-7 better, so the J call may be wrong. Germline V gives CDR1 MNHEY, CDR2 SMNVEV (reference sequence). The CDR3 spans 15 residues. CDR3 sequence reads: CASSLKGGVLYEQYF. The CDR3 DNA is TGTGCCAGCAGTTTAAAGGGCGGGGTCCTATACGAGCAGTACTTC.

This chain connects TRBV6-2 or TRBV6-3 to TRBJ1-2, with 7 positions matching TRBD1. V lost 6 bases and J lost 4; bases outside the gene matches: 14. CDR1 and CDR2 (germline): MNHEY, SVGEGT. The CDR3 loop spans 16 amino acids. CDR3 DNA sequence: TGTGCCAGCAGCCCGAATTCTCCGGGACAGAGCTATGGCTACACCTTC. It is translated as CASSPNSPGQSYGYTF.

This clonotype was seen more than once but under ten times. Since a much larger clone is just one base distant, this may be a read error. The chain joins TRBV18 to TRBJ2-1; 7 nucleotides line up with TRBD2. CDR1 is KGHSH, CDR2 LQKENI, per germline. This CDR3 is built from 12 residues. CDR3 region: CASSSPGGVQHF. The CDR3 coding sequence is TGTGCCAGCTCATCTCCGGGGGGAGTGCAGCACTTC.

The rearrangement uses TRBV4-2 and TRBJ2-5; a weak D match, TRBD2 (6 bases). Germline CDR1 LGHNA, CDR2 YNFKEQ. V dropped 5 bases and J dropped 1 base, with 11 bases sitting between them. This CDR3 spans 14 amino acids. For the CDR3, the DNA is TGTGCCAGCAGCGGCCTGGGGGGCCAAGAGACCCAGTACTTC. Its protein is CASSGLGGQETQYF.

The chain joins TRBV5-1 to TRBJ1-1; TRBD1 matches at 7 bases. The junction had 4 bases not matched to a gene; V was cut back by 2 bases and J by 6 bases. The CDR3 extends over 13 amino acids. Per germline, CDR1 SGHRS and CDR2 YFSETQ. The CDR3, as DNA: TGCGCCAGCAGCTTAACAGGGGAGGCTGAAGCTTTCTTT. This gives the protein CASSLTGEAEAFF.

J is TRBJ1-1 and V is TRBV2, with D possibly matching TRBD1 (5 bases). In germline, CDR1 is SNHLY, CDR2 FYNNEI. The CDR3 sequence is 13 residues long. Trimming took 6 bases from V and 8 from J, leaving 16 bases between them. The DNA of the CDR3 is TGTGCCAGCAGCAACTCCAGGGACGGAGAAGCTTTCTTT. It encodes CASSNSRDGEAFF.

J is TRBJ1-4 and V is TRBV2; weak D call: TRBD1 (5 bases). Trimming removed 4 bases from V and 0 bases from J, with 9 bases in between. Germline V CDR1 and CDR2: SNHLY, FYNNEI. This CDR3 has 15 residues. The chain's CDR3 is CASSGGAATNEKLFF. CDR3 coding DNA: TGTGCCAGCAGTGGTGGGGCTGCAACTAATGAAAAACTGTTTTTT.

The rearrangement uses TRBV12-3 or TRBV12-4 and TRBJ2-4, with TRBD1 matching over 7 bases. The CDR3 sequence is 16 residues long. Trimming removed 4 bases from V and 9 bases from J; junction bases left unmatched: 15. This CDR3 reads CASSSPPGQTTVIQYF. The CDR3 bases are TGTGCCAGCAGTTCGCCCCCGGGACAGACTACGGTCATTCAGTACTTC.

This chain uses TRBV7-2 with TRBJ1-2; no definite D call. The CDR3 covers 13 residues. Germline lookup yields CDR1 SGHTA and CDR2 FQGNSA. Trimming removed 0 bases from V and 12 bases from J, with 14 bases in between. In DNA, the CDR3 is TGTGCCAGCAGCTTAGCTGTGAATGGGAGGAACACCTTC. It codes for CASSLAVNGRNTF.

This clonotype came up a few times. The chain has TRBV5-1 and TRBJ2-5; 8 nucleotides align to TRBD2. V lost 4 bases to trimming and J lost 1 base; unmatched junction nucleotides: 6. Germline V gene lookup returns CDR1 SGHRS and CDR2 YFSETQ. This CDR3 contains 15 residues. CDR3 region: CASSVAGTSQETQYF. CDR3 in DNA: TGCGCCAGCAGCGTCGCCGGGACTAGCCAAGAGACCCAGTACTTC.

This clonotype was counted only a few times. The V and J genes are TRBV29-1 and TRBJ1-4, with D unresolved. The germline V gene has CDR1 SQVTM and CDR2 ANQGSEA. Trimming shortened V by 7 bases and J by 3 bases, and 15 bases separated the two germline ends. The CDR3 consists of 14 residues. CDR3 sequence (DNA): TGCAGCGCCCTCAAAGAGGGTTCTAATGAAAAACTGTTTTTT. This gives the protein CSALKEGSNEKLFF.

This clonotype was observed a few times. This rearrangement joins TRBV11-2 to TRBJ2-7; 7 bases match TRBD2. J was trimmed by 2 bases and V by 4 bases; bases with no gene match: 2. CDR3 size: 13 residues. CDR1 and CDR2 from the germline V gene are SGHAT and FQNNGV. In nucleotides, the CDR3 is TGTGCCAGCAGCTCTGCGGGGGCCTACGAGCAGTACTTC. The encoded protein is CASSSAGAYEQYF.

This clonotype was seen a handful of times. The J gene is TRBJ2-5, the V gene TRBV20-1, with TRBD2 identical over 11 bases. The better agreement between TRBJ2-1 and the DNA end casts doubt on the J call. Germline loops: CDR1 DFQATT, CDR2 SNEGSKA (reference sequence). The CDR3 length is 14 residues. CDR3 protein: CSALTSGGSNEQFF. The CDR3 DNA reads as TGCAGTGCTCTTACTAGCGGGGGAAGTAATGAGCAGTTCTTC.

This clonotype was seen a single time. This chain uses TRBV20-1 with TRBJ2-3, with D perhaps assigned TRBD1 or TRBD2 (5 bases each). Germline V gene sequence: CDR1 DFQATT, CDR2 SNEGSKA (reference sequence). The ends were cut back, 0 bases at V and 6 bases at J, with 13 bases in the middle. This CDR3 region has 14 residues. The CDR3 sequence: CSARDHRGVDTQYF. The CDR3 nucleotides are TGCAGTGCTAGAGATCACCGGGGCGTGGATACGCAGTATTTT.

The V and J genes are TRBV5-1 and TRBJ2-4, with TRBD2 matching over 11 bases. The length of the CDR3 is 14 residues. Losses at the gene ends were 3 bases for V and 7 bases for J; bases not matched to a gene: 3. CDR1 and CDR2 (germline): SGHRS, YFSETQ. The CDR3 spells CASSSTSGENIQYF. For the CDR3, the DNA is TGCGCCAGCAGCTCGACTAGCGGGGAGAACATTCAGTACTTC.

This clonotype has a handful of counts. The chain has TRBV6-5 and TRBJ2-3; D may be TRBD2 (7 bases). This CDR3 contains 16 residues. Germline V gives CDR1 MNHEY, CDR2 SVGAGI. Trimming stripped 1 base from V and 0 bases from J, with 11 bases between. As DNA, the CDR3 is TGTGCCAGCAGTTACTTGGGGGGGCGGAGCACAGATACGCAGTATTTT. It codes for CASSYLGGRSTDTQYF.

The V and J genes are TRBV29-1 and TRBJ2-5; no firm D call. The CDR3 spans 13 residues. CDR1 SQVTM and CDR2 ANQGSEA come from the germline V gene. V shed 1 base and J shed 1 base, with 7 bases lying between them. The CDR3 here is CSVEGHSQETQYF. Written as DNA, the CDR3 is TGCAGCGTTGAAGGGCATTCCCAAGAGACCCAGTACTTC.

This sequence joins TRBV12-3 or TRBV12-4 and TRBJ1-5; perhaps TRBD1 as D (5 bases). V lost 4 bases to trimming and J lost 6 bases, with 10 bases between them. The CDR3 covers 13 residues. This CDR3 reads CASSSWGGQPQHF. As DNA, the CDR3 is TGTGCCAGCAGTTCGTGGGGCGGTCAGCCCCAGCATTTT.

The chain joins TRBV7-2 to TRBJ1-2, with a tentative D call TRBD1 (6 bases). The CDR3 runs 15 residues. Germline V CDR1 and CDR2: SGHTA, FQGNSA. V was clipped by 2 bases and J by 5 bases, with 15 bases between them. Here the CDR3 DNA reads TGTGCCAGCAGCTTATCCTCGGACAGATTTTATGGCTACACCTTC. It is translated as CASSLSSDRFYGYTF.